This entry features one T cell receptor (beta chain) sequence. The data were taken from a study of blood T cell repertoires in COVID-19. The data were produced by immunoSEQ multiplex PCR, yet TCRdb's version contains in-frame clones alone and is incomplete. The table has under 450,000 clones, about 90% seen once. CDR3 size: 15 residues. V lost 3 bases, J lost 5 bases, and 6 bases stayed unmatched. Germline assignment: CDR1 MGHDK and CDR2 SYGVNS. The TCR comes from a woman younger than 45 who had recovered from COVID-19. The chain couples TRBV25-1 to TRBJ1-1; 10 bases line up with TRBD1. Material: PBMCs or T cells enriched from blood (not recorded which). The CDR3 DNA is TGTGCCAGCAGTGAGGGGACAGGGGTGAGTACTGAAGCTTTCTTT. This translates into CASSEGTGVSTEAFF.